Below, 24 T cell receptor beta chains from the same sample are listed, as sequenced in a study of T-cell reconstitution after alpha-beta-depleted transplantation in children. The library targeted TCRbeta and was prepared with unique molecular identifiers. MiXCR was run by TCRdb on the PCR reads, yielding one entry per CDR3 protein. The data contain hundreds of thousands of distinct CDR3 sequences, roughly 15% of them singletons. The specimen comprised PBMCs from the stem cell graft donor, sampled from the stem cell graft. The receptors shown here come from a human donor who donated a stem cell graft to a child with acute myeloid leukemia.

This clonotype came up many times. The chain is built from TRBV5-6 and TRBJ2-7; D remains unclear. Trimming took off 1 base at V and 5 bases at J, with 4 bases between the two ends. Germline loops: CDR1 SGHDT, CDR2 YYEEEE. The CDR3 length is 11 residues. Here the CDR3 DNA reads TGTGCCAGCAGCTTGTTCGACGAGCAGTACTTC. Translation gives CASSLFDEQYF.

Ten or more counts support this clonotype. The J gene is TRBJ1-2, the V gene TRBV20-1; 9 nucleotides agree with TRBD1. V lost 5 bases to trimming and J lost 8 bases; unmatched junction nucleotides: 15. The CDR3 totals 15 residues. Germline assignment: CDR1 DFQATT and CDR2 SNEGSKA (reference sequence). The CDR3: CSAWAVQQGARGYTF. CDR3 coding DNA: TGCAGTGCTTGGGCGGTCCAACAGGGGGCAAGGGGCTACACCTTC.

J is TRBJ1-5 and V is TRBV6-2 or TRBV6-3, with D possibly TRBD1 on 5 matching bases. In germline, CDR1 is MNHEY, CDR2 SVGEGT. The germline V and J ends were trimmed by 5 bases and 3 bases, with 14 bases remaining between them. CDR3 length: 15 residues. DNA of the CDR3: TGTGCCAGCAGTCCCCGGGCAGGGTTCAATCAGCCCCAGCATTTT. Translated: CASSPRAGFNQPQHF.

V and J are TRBV5-1 and TRBJ1-1; the D is unclear. Trimming shortened V by 7 bases and J by 5 bases, and 6 bases separated the two germline ends. This CDR3 is 10 amino acids long. The germline gives CDR1 SGHRS, CDR2 YFSETQ. Here the CDR3 reads CASGETEAFF. CDR3 DNA: TGCGCCAGCGGGGAAACTGAAGCTTTCTTT. The variable domain in full, completed from reference TRBV5-1 and TRBJ1-1, reads KAGVTQTPRYLIKTRGQQVTLSCSPISGHRSVSWYQQTPGQGLQFLFEYFSETQRNKGNFPGRFSGRQFSNSRSEMNVSTLELGDSALYLCASGETEAFFGQGTRLTVV.

In this sample, this clonotype turned up many times. The genes are TRBV6-5 and TRBJ2-4, with no clear D. The CDR3 loop spans 13 amino acids. Germline CDR1 is MNHEY and CDR2 is SVGAGI. The ends were cut back, 2 bases at V and 7 bases at J, with 9 bases in the middle. In nucleotides, the CDR3 is TGTGCCAGCAGTTACGACGTGGGGAACATTCAGTACTTC. Amino acids: CASSYDVGNIQYF.

This clonotype turned up a few times. The chain recombines TRBV6-2 or TRBV6-3 with TRBJ1-2; perhaps TRBD1 as D (6 bases). The CDR3 loop spans 13 amino acids. With 6 bases removed from V and 5 bases from J, the gap between germline ends came to 13 bases. CDR1 MNHEY and CDR2 SVGEGT come from the germline V gene. The CDR3 DNA reads as TGTGCCAGCAGGATGGACAGAGAATATGGCTACACCTTC. Translation: CASRMDREYGYTF.

This clonotype was recorded many times. The J gene is TRBJ1-5, the V gene TRBV7-2; 8 bases align to TRBD1. Germline loops: CDR1 SGHTA, CDR2 FQGNSA. V shed 3 bases, J shed 2 bases, and the junction held 3 bases outside the gene matches. CDR3 length: 15 amino acids. CDR3 nucleotides: TGTGCCAGCAGCTTGGACAGGGAAGGCAATCAGCCCCAGCATTTT. Protein product: CASSLDREGNQPQHF.

The table lists this clonotype with many counts. V and J are TRBV20-1 and TRBJ1-5; D ambiguous. The CDR3 covers 14 residues. Trimming pared 6 bases from V and 2 bases from J, leaving 14 bases between. The germline CDR1 and CDR2 sequences are DFQATT and SNEGSKA (reference sequence). This CDR3 reads CSARGQPGNQPQHF. The CDR3 DNA reads TGCAGTGCCCGAGGGCAGCCCGGCAATCAGCCCCAGCATTTT.

The V gene is TRBV7-8, the J gene TRBJ2-1; TRBD2 aligns across 11 bases. The CDR3 runs 13 residues. V shed 3 bases and J 9 bases; nucleotides not matched to a gene: 1. Germline values: CDR1 SGHVS, CDR2 FQNEAQ. The CDR3 DNA reads TGTGCCAGCAGCTTCCTAGCGGGGGGTGAGCAGTTCTTC. Protein: CASSFLAGGEQFF.

V and J are TRBV10-3 and TRBJ2-7; TRBD1 agrees at 8 bases. V was clipped by 4 bases and J by 5 bases; unmatched bases: 1. The germline V gene has CDR1 ENHRY and CDR2 SYGVKD. This CDR3 contains 12 residues. This CDR3 is CAISAGQDEQYV. The CDR3 region has the DNA TGTGCCATCAGTGCGGGACAGGACGAGCAGTACGTC.

This clonotype has ten or more counts. V gene TRBV20-1 combines with J gene TRBJ2-6, with a weak D call TRBD2 (6 bases). In germline, CDR1 is DFQATT, CDR2 SNEGSKA (reference sequence). Trimming cost V 6 bases and J 0 bases, with 12 bases left between them. The CDR3 covers 15 residues. In DNA form, the CDR3 reads TGCAGTGCCGATGGGGGAGGCTCTGGGGCCAACGTCCTGACTTTC. Translated, it gives CSADGGGSGANVLTF.

This chain uses TRBV6-2 or TRBV6-3 with TRBJ2-7; 7 bases are a match to TRBD1. The CDR3 totals 16 residues. CDR1 is MNHEY and CDR2 is SVGEGT in the germline V gene. Trimming cost V 0 bases and J 3 bases; bases outside gene matches: 8. CDR3 in DNA: TGTGCCAGCAGTTACTCCACAGGGGTACTCATCTACGAGCAGTACTTC. It encodes CASSYSTGVLIYEQYF.

This clonotype has a count of ten or more. V and J are TRBV20-1 and TRBJ1-5; no definite D call. The CDR3 is 13 amino acids. V shed 3 bases and J shed 10 bases, with 16 bases lying between them. The germline gives CDR1 DFQATT, CDR2 SNEGSKA (reference sequence). CDR3 in DNA: TGCAGTGCTAGGGGGAGAGGGTCGGTCCCCCAGCATTTT. Its translation is CSARGRGSVPQHF.

CDR3 sequence (DNA): TGCGCCAGCAGCTTGGGGGTTGCCGAAGCTTTCTTT. Translated, it gives CASSLGVAEAFF. The genes are TRBV5-1 and TRBJ1-1; D is undetermined. Germline CDR1 reads SGHRS; CDR2 reads YFSETQ. V lost 0 bases to trimming and J lost 8 bases, with 8 bases between them. This CDR3 has 12 amino acids. The full variable domain, with the rest looked up from reference TRBV5-1 and TRBJ1-1, is KAGVTQTPRYLIKTRGQQVTLSCSPISGHRSVSWYQQTPGQGLQFLFEYFSETQRNKGNFPGRFSGRQFSNSRSEMNVSTLELGDSALYLCASSLGVAEAFFGQGTRLTVV.

This clonotype was detected only a few times. The chain joins TRBV7-2 to TRBJ2-4; D is perhaps TRBD1 (6 bases). The CDR3 spans 16 residues. Germline V lookup: CDR1 SGHTA, CDR2 FQGNSA. Trimming pared 4 bases from V and 1 base from J, leaving 14 bases between. The CDR3 spells CASSSLGDRAKNIQYF. CDR3 coding DNA: TGTGCCAGCAGCTCCTTAGGAGACAGGGCCAAAAACATTCAGTACTTC.

In its sample, this clonotype was seen a few times. The chain employs TRBV21-1 and TRBJ2-1; the table assigns TRBD1, which was not confirmed against the DNA. TRBV21-1 corresponds to a pseudogene. This CDR3 is 17 amino acids long. The CDR3 region has the DNA TGTGCCAGCAGCGCTCGGGACAGGGTAAGGGTGTACAATGAGCAGTTCTTC. This codes for CASSARDRVRVYNEQFF.

Regarding this clonotype: A single base separates this from a much larger clone, so it may be a read error. V is TRBV20-1 and J is TRBJ2-3; 10 nucleotides line up with TRBD2. The germline CDR1 and CDR2 sequences are DFQATT and SNEGSKA (reference sequence). CDR3 length equals 17 residues. The CDR3 region is CSATDVLERGGPDRQYF. The CDR3 DNA is TGCAGTGCTACCGATGTCTTGGAGCGGGGGGGCCCAGATAGGCAGTATTTT.

In its sample, this clonotype was seen many times. The chain is built from TRBV29-1 and TRBJ1-2, with a possible D match to TRBD1 (5 bases). The CDR3 spans 17 residues. V lost 5 bases and J 0 bases, leaving 22 bases between the germline ends. Germline assignment: CDR1 SQVTM and CDR2 ANQGSEA. CDR3 sequence (DNA): TGCAGCGTTCAAGGGTCCCCGGGACTCGGTTCTAACTATGGCTACACCTTC. Translated, it gives CSVQGSPGLGSNYGYTF.

This clonotype was recorded many times. V gene TRBV20-1 combines with J gene TRBJ1-5; D gene uncertain. Looked up from germline, CDR1 is DFQATT and CDR2 is SNEGSKA (reference sequence). Trimming took off 0 bases at V and 4 bases at J, with 7 bases between the two ends. The CDR3 consists of 13 residues. In DNA form, the CDR3 reads TGCAGTGCTAGAGAGGCCAGAAATCAGCCCCAGCATTTT. Amino acid sequence: CSAREARNQPQHF.

This rearrangement joins TRBV6-5 to TRBJ1-2; 8 bases align to TRBD1. The junction had 12 bases not matched to a gene; V was cut back by 4 bases and J by 8 bases. The CDR3 covers 15 residues. Germline assignment: CDR1 MNHEY and CDR2 SVGAGI. For the CDR3, the DNA is TGTGCCAGCAGTTGCCGGGAGACAGGGGATAGCGGCTACACCTTC. Its translation is CASSCRETGDSGYTF.

This clonotype has only a few counts. CDR3 DNA: TGCGCCAGCAGCCCTCGACAGGTCACCGGGGAGCTGTTTTTT. Translated, it gives CASSPRQVTGELFF. The rearrangement joins TRBV5-1 to TRBJ2-2, with D possibly matching TRBD1 (6 bases). In germline, CDR1 is SGHRS, CDR2 YFSETQ. V shed 4 bases and J shed 4 bases, with 11 bases lying between them. This CDR3 region has 14 residues.

CDR3 sequence reads: CASSLDWGPYNEQFF. CDR3 in DNA: TGTGCCAGCAGCTTGGACTGGGGGCCCTACAATGAGCAGTTCTTC. The chain recombines TRBV7-2 with TRBJ2-1, with a weak D call TRBD1 (6 bases). Germline V gene data show CDR1 as SGHTA and CDR2 as FQGNSA. The CDR3 contains 15 residues. The V end was cut by 3 bases, the J end by 2 bases, with 11 bases between.

At least ten counts were recorded for this clonotype. This chain's CDR3 is CSATGTYNEQFF. In nucleotides, the CDR3 is TGCAGTGCTACGGGGACCTACAATGAGCAGTTCTTC. The chain uses TRBV20-1 and TRBJ2-1; possible D gene TRBD2, 5 bases. The V and J ends lost 4 bases and 2 bases respectively, with 6 bases between them. The length of the CDR3 is 12 residues. Germline V lookup: CDR1 DFQATT, CDR2 SNEGSKA (reference sequence).

This clonotype was detected a few times. CDR3 amino acids: CSARGKRSSYNEQFF. DNA of the CDR3: TGCAGTGCTAGAGGAAAAAGAAGCTCCTACAATGAGCAGTTCTTC. The rearrangement uses TRBV20-1 and TRBJ2-1; D uncertain. With 1 base removed from V and 0 bases from J, the gap between germline ends came to 10 bases. Germline V CDR1 and CDR2: DFQATT, SNEGSKA (reference sequence). CDR3 length: 15 amino acids.